What follows are 27 T cell receptor beta chains derived from one specimen sequenced in a study of blood T cell repertoires in COVID-19. The repertoire was sequenced with immunoSEQ multiplex PCR; TCRdb's copy has only in-frame clones and lacks some. The sample consists of about 76,000 clones, 90% of them appearing once. Sequencing was done on a sample of peripheral blood. Receptors were obtained from a woman aged 45-65 years in a cohort sampled during active COVID-19.

The chain combines TRBV18 with TRBJ2-7; 12 bases align to TRBD2. V was pared by 3 bases and J by 3 bases, with 6 bases of the junction left unmatched. CDR1 is KGHSH, CDR2 LQKENI, per germline. This CDR3 region has 16 residues. Here the CDR3 DNA reads TGTGCCAGCTCACCGAGACTAGCGGGAGTTAGCTACGAGCAGTACTTC. Amino acid sequence: CASSPRLAGVSYEQYF. The whole variable domain, filled in from reference TRBV18 and TRBJ2-7, reads NAGVMQNPRHLVRRRGQEARLRCSPMKGHSHVYWYRQLPEEGLKFMVYLQKENIIDESGMPKERFSAEFPKEGPSILRIQQVVRGDSAAYFCASSPRLAGVSYEQYFGPGTRLTVT.

This chain connects TRBV5-4 to TRBJ2-2; 10 positions match TRBD2. Germline V gene sequence: CDR1 SGHNT, CDR2 YYREEE (reference sequence). This CDR3 region has 15 residues. V shed 4 bases and J 5 bases; nucleotides not matched to a gene: 5. The CDR3 nucleotides are TGTGCCAGCAGCCCGACTAGCGGGCGGACCGGGGAGCTGTTTTTT. Protein: CASSPTSGRTGELFF.

The chain employs TRBV11-2 and TRBJ2-5, with D tentatively TRBD2 (6 bases). Deletions cut 5 bases from V and 5 bases from J, with 9 bases between. CDR1 SGHAT and CDR2 FQNNGV come from the germline V gene. The CDR3 is 12 amino acids. The CDR3 DNA reads TGTGCCAGCAGCCGTGGAGGGGAGACCCAGTACTTC. It yields the protein CASSRGGETQYF.

This rearrangement joins TRBV28 to TRBJ1-2; D gene ambiguous. The CDR3 covers 12 residues. Germline CDR1 reads MDHEN; CDR2 reads SYDVKM. V was pared by 11 bases and J by 2 bases, with 12 bases between. The CDR3 sequence: CAGGSPNYGYTF. In DNA form, the CDR3 reads TGTGCCGGAGGGAGCCCCAACTATGGCTACACCTTC.

V usage is TRBV6-5 and J usage is TRBJ2-5, with D maybe TRBD1 (6 bases). Germline V gene data show CDR1 as MNHEY and CDR2 as SVGAGI. Between the trimmed V and J ends, which lost 3 bases and 1 base, there was a span of 9 bases. The CDR3 is 14 residues long. The CDR3 region has the DNA TGTGCCAGCAGTTATCAGGGGACCCAAGAGACCCAGTACTTC. It yields the protein CASSYQGTQETQYF.

This clone was seen only once. The V call is TRBV29-1, the J call TRBJ1-1; D unresolved. The germline V and J ends were trimmed by 4 bases and 7 bases, with 13 bases remaining between them. The germline gives CDR1 SQVTM, CDR2 ANQGSEA. This CDR3 contains 12 residues. The CDR3 loop is CSVVGRRNEAFF. The DNA for the CDR3 is TGCAGCGTTGTGGGTCGGAGAAATGAAGCTTTCTTT.

The chain employs TRBV30 and TRBJ2-5; 9 positions agree with TRBD2. The J segment lost 5 bases and the V segment lost 0 bases, leaving 1 base of the junction unmatched. Per the germline V gene, CDR1 is GTSNPN and CDR2 is SVGIG (reference sequence). The CDR3 length is 13 residues. The CDR3 protein is CAWSVGLAETQYF. For the CDR3, the DNA is TGTGCCTGGAGTGTAGGACTAGCGGAGACCCAGTACTTC. Full variable domain (remainder filled in from reference TRBV30 and TRBJ2-5): SQTIHQWPATLVQPVGSPLSLECTVEGTSNPNLYWYRQAAGRGLQLLFYSVGIGQISSEVPQNLSASRPQDRQFILSSKKLLLSDSGFYLCAWSVGLAETQYFGPGTRLLVL.

This clone appeared a few times. CDR3 sequence (DNA): TGTGCCAGCAGGCGACTAGCGGGAGGGCAATACGAGCAGTACTTC. Encoded protein: CASRRLAGGQYEQYF. This sequence joins TRBV27 and TRBJ2-7, with TRBD2 matching over 14 bases. The CDR3 has 15 residues. Germline V gives CDR1 MNHEY, CDR2 SMNVEV (reference sequence). Unmatched junction bases numbered 5, after V lost 6 bases and J lost 4 bases.

The chain has TRBV10-3 and TRBJ2-3; 12 bases align to TRBD1. This CDR3 is 16 amino acids long. The germline V gene has CDR1 ENHRY and CDR2 SYGVKD. V gave up 2 bases and J gave up 6 bases; unmatched junction bases: 6. For the CDR3, the DNA is TGTGCCATCAGTGAGCCGGGACAGGGGGCCCTGGATACGCAGTATTTT. Encoded protein: CAISEPGQGALDTQYF.

This chain joins TRBV28 and TRBJ1-2; D is uncertain. Trimming removed 10 bases at V and 6 bases at J, with 12 bases between. CDR1 MDHEN and CDR2 SYDVKM come from the germline V gene. CDR3 size: 11 residues. The CDR3 here is CATFRGDGYTF. The DNA for the CDR3 is TGTGCCACCTTCCGGGGTGATGGCTACACCTTC.

This CDR3 is CASSRLPGTDTQYF. The CDR3 DNA sequence: TGTGCCAGCAGTCGACTTCCTGGGACAGATACGCAGTATTTT. The chain has TRBV28 and TRBJ2-3; D not resolved. Deletions cut 5 bases from V and 3 bases from J, with 12 bases between. Per germline, CDR1 MDHEN and CDR2 SYDVKM. CDR3 length: 14 amino acids.

This chain connects TRBV19 to TRBJ1-4, with TRBD1 identical over 7 bases. Germline CDR1 and CDR2: LNHDA and SQIVND (reference sequence). There are 15 residues in the CDR3. With V trimmed by 8 bases and J by 0 bases, 6 bases remained unmatched. The DNA of the CDR3 is TGTGCCAGTGGGAGACAGGGTGCAACTAATGAAAAACTGTTTTTT. This encodes CASGRQGATNEKLFF.

V usage is TRBV7-3 and J usage is TRBJ2-7, with 9 bases fitting TRBD1. Germline lookup yields CDR1 SGHTA and CDR2 FQGTGA. Trimming cost V 5 bases and J 5 bases; bases outside gene matches: 10. CDR3 length: 15 amino acids. The CDR3 loop is CASSLGTGSRNEQYF. DNA for the CDR3: TGTGCCAGCAGCCTCGGGACAGGGAGTCGGAACGAGCAGTACTTC.

The V gene is TRBV6-6, the J gene TRBJ1-1; TRBD1 matches at 7 bases. The germline V gene encodes CDR1 MNHNY and CDR2 SVGAGI (reference sequence). CDR3 size: 13 residues. The J segment lost 5 bases and the V segment lost 6 bases, leaving 6 bases of the junction unmatched. CDR3 sequence reads: CASRWTGGTEAFF. DNA of the CDR3: TGTGCCAGCAGGTGGACAGGCGGGACTGAAGCTTTCTTT.

The CDR3 spells CASSPPSGGSSYEQYF. CDR3 sequence (DNA): TGTGCCAGCTCACCACCTAGCGGGGGAAGCTCCTACGAGCAGTACTTC. This chain joins TRBV18 and TRBJ2-7, with 9 bases that match TRBD2. In germline, CDR1 is KGHSH, CDR2 LQKENI. The V segment lost 0 bases and the J segment 0 bases; nucleotides outside the gene matches: 3. This CDR3 region has 16 residues.

The J gene is TRBJ2-3, the V gene TRBV7-2; D is undetermined. CDR3 length equals 13 residues. Germline V CDR1 and CDR2: SGHTA, FQGNSA. Trimming pared 2 bases from V and 3 bases from J, leaving 6 bases between. In DNA form, the CDR3 reads TGTGCCAGCAGCTTACTCGAGACAGATACGCAGTATTTT. The encoded protein is CASSLLETDTQYF. The full variable domain, its missing parts supplied by reference TRBV7-2 and TRBJ2-3, is GAGVSQSPSNKVTEKGKDVELRCDPISGHTALYWYRQSLGQGLEFLIYFQGNSAPDKSGLPSDRFSAERTGGSVSTLTIQRTQQEDSAVYLCASSLLETDTQYFGPGTRLTVL.

The gene calls are TRBV28 and TRBJ1-2; D unresolved. Trimming removed 4 bases at V and 2 bases at J, with 11 bases between. Per germline, CDR1 MDHEN and CDR2 SYDVKM. The CDR3 is 14 amino acids. The CDR3 DNA reads as TGTGCCAGCAGTTCCCTGGGGAGAAACTATGGCTACACCTTC. Translating it yields CASSSLGRNYGYTF.

The rearrangement uses TRBV4-1 and TRBJ2-7, with D unclear. CDR1 and CDR2 (germline): MGHRA, YSYEKL. The CDR3 is 12 amino acids. Trimming removed 0 bases at V and 6 bases at J, with 6 bases between. CDR3 in DNA: TGCGCCAGCAGCCAAGATACTGCCGAGCAGTACTTC. It specifies CASSQDTAEQYF.

The chain is built from TRBV7-9 and TRBJ2-7, with 12 bases matching TRBD2. The V and J ends lost 1 base and 0 bases, in that order; junction bases with no gene match: 4. CDR3 size: 17 residues. CDR1 is SEHNR, CDR2 FQNEAQ, per germline (reference sequence). CDR3 DNA: TGTGCCAGCAGCTTAGAAACTAGCGGGGGGATCTCCTACGAGCAGTACTTC. Encoded protein: CASSLETSGGISYEQYF.

The chain carries TRBV21-1 and TRBJ2-1; no check of the table's D call, TRBD2, against the DNA was made. TRBV21-1 counts as a pseudogene. The length of the CDR3 is 21 residues. The CDR3 spells CASSKGYGLLAGGPFLAEQFF. Written as DNA, the CDR3 is TGTGCCAGCAGCAAAGGGTATGGATTATTAGCGGGAGGGCCCTTTTTAGCTGAGCAGTTCTTC.

This clone was seen just once. The J gene is TRBJ2-1, the V gene TRBV18; D is unresolved. Germline V CDR1 and CDR2: KGHSH, LQKENI. This CDR3 comprises 14 residues. V was pared by 0 bases and J by 5 bases, with 8 bases between. The CDR3 sequence: CASSPPVDNNEQFF. The DNA for the CDR3 is TGTGCCAGCTCACCACCGGTAGACAACAATGAGCAGTTCTTC.

The chain couples TRBV7-6 to TRBJ2-7; 14 positions match TRBD2. V shed 1 base, J shed 4 bases, and the junction held 3 bases outside the gene matches. Germline-derived CDR1 and CDR2 are SGHVS and FNYEAQ. This CDR3 spans 16 amino acids. The CDR3 sequence: CASSLEGTSGRYEQYF. CDR3 bases: TGTGCCAGCAGCTTAGAGGGGACTAGCGGGAGATACGAGCAGTACTTC. The variable domain in full, completed from reference TRBV7-6 and TRBJ2-7, reads GAGVSQSPRYKVTKRGQDVALRCDPISGHVSLYWYRQALGQGPEFLTYFNYEAQQDKSGLPNDRFSAERPEGSISTLTIQRTEQRDSAMYRCASSLEGTSGRYEQYFGPGTRLTVT.

The chain employs TRBV27 and TRBJ1-5; D is unresolved. The CDR3 length is 15 residues. Trimming removed 5 bases at V and 4 bases at J, with 15 bases between. Germline loops: CDR1 MNHEY, CDR2 SMNVEV (reference sequence). The CDR3 nucleotides read TGTGCCAGCAGTACCCTCGTGGGAGGGAATCAGCCCCAGCATTTT. Protein: CASSTLVGGNQPQHF.

The chain couples TRBV7-2 to TRBJ2-1; TRBD2 agrees at 8 bases. The CDR3 contains 16 residues. Germline assignment: CDR1 SGHTA and CDR2 FQGNSA. Trimming removed 5 bases from V and 6 bases from J; junction bases left unmatched: 12. The CDR3 loop reads CASSKRGGPNGNEQFF. Here the CDR3 DNA reads TGTGCCAGCAGCAAACGGGGGGGTCCAAACGGCAATGAGCAGTTCTTC.

The V and J genes are TRBV27 and TRBJ1-1; D is unresolved. CDR1 is MNHEY and CDR2 is SMNVEV in the germline V gene (reference sequence). The ends were cut back, 5 bases at V and 5 bases at J, with 12 bases in the middle. The CDR3 is made up of 13 amino acids. The CDR3 DNA is TGTGCCAGCAGTCCAGGAGCGGGGACTGAAGCTTTCTTT. Encoded protein: CASSPGAGTEAFF.

This clone appeared a single time. The chain recombines TRBV5-1 with TRBJ2-1; D is possibly TRBD2 (5 bases). The length of the CDR3 is 15 residues. V was trimmed by 2 bases and J by 0 bases, leaving 9 bases between them. The germline gives CDR1 SGHRS, CDR2 YFSETQ. CDR3 sequence (DNA): TGCGCCAGCAGCTTTAGCGCTCCCTCCTACAATGAGCAGTTCTTC. Translated: CASSFSAPSYNEQFF. Complete variable domain (other parts from reference TRBV5-1 and TRBJ2-1): KAGVTQTPRYLIKTRGQQVTLSCSPISGHRSVSWYQQTPGQGLQFLFEYFSETQRNKGNFPGRFSGRQFSNSRSEMNVSTLELGDSALYLCASSFSAPSYNEQFFGPGTRLTVL.

The chain has TRBV19 and TRBJ1-5; D perhaps matches TRBD1 (5 bases). The V gene lost 4 bases and the J gene lost 3 bases, with 16 bases spanning the gap. This CDR3 spans 16 amino acids. Per the germline V gene, CDR1 is LNHDA and CDR2 is SQIVND (reference sequence). This CDR3 is CASSKGKAGYNQPQHF. As DNA, the CDR3 is TGTGCCAGTAGTAAAGGGAAGGCAGGGTACAATCAGCCCCAGCATTTT.